The T cell receptor (beta chain) described here comes from a study of shared clonotypes between healthy human individuals. Worth noting for this clone: Its antigen is as yet unknown.

The protocol was immunoSEQ multiplex PCR, while the TCRdb copy is restricted to in-frame clones and leaves out a portion. The sample has over 2 million clones, 85% to 95% seen once. CDR1 is GTSNPN and CDR2 is SVGIG in the germline V gene (reference sequence). The CDR3 totals 12 residues. V was clipped by 4 bases and J by 7 bases, with 13 bases between them. Study-wide findings and caveats: Some naive CD4 clonotypes, around 4.9%, turned up in common across a few donors.

V is TRBV30 and J is TRBJ1-2; D is possibly TRBD1 (5 bases). The TCR comes from a man aged 18-30 years in good health. Input material: naive CD4+ T cells sorted from blood. Subset reported: CD45RA+ positively selected. CDR3 region: CAWTGRVGGYTF. In nucleotides, the CDR3 is TGTGCCTGGACGGGCAGGGTGGGTGGCTACACCTTC. Based on the CDR3 plus reference TRBV30 and TRBJ1-2, the full variable domain is SQTIHQWPATLVQPVGSPLSLECTVEGTSNPNLYWYRQAAGRGLQLLFYSVGIGQISSEVPQNLSASRPQDRQFILSSKKLLLSDSGFYLCAWTGRVGGYTFGSGTRLTVV.